There are a few counts of the clone carrying this TCR beta chain. Its antigen is not known. This record belongs to a study of T-cell memory formation after mild COVID-19. Looking at the study overall: TCR clusters largely stayed donor specific. Overall study results and limits: The finding that pre-infection memory included some responding clones suggested that cross-reactive memory joined. Clones that got smaller from day 15 to 85 had even CD4/CD8, while clones growing later tipped toward CD4+.

In TCRdb, the 5' RACE reads were re-called with MiXCR into one record per CDR3 protein. This repertoire shows a few hundred thousand distinct CDR3 sequences, approximately 20% found once; its top ten account for 20% to 25%. V was cut by 1 base and J by 3 bases, with 10 bases left in between. This CDR3 region has 15 residues. Looked up from germline, CDR1 is LNHNV and CDR2 is YYDKDF (reference sequence). The sample was PBMCs or a T cell subset sorted from them (not recorded which). The chain carries TRBV15 and TRBJ2-1, with D perhaps TRBD1 or TRBD2 (5 bases each). The clonotype comes from a man younger than 30 who had mild COVID-19 (a few samples of this study predate the infection). Cell type and time point are not known. CDR3 DNA: TGTGCCACCAGCAGAGGGGACGGCATCTACAATGAGCAGTTCTTC. Translating it yields CATSRGDGIYNEQFF.